One and the same sample provided the 3 T cell receptor beta chains below, sequenced in a study of CD8 T cells in ankylosing spondylitis. Study-wide findings and caveats: Blood from ankylosing spondylitis patients appeared to carry a characteristic roughly eight-variant TCR beta motif.

TCRdb reanalysed the 5' RACE reads using MiXCR and keeps one entry per CDR3 protein. The sample lists 670,000 or so distinct CDR3 sequences, around 19% seen once, with about 19% in the top ten. No antigens are known for them. Material: blood, either unsorted or a sorted T cell fraction (not recorded which). The receptors here all came from a male donor with ankylosing spondylitis.

In its sample, this clonotype was seen a few times. The chain combines TRBV10-3 with TRBJ1-2; weak D call: TRBD1 (6 bases). Trimming removed 5 bases at V and 4 bases at J, with 20 bases between. CDR1 ENHRY and CDR2 SYGVKD come from the germline V gene. The CDR3 has 16 amino acids. This CDR3 is CAISKQTGTQSYGYTF. The DNA for the CDR3 is TGTGCCATCAGTAAACAGACCGGGACACAAAGCTATGGCTACACCTTC.

This clonotype appeared a few times. J is TRBJ2-6 and V is TRBV29-1; D not certain. Per germline, CDR1 SQVTM and CDR2 ANQGSEA. Between the trimmed V and J ends, which lost 6 bases and 0 bases, there was a span of 6 bases. The CDR3 covers 13 residues. The CDR3 protein is CSVQNSGANVLTF. The CDR3 coding sequence is TGCAGCGTCCAAAACTCTGGGGCCAACGTCCTGACTTTC.

The chain couples TRBV4-2 to TRBJ2-1; 9 positions match TRBD1. CDR3 size: 16 residues. Germline V gene data show CDR1 as LGHNA and CDR2 as YNFKEQ. V lost 4 bases to trimming and J lost 3 bases; unmatched junction nucleotides: 7. CDR3 protein: CASSLYPGQGYNEQFF. The CDR3 bases are TGTGCCAGCAGCCTCTACCCGGGACAGGGCTACAATGAGCAGTTCTTC.